This TCR beta chain was sequenced for a study of T cell repertoires in cytomegalovirus infection. About the research overall: Public TCR beta signature analysis indicated the presence of both CMV infection and matching HLA type. Findings of the study overall: Across the ex vivo response, the dominant clonotypes were HLA-C-restricted CMV-specific TCR beta clonotypes. Adding up the frequency of public TCR beta families identified people who carried CMV plus the relevant HLA.

Concerning this clonotype: Its antigen is not identified.

TCRdb processed the reads anew with MiXCR; each CDR3 protein has one entry. The sample includes hundreds of thousands of distinct CDR3 sequences, roughly 30% of them seen just once. V was cut by 5 bases and J by 2 bases, with 19 bases left in between. The CDR3 extends over 17 amino acids. This TCR was sampled from a human donor in good health (CMV status not recorded). Some clones in this sample may be carry-over from other donors' samples. Source: cultured PBMCs, taken from culture after CMV antigen stimulation. This rearrangement joins TRBV12-3 or TRBV12-4 to TRBJ1-5, with a tentative D call TRBD1 (6 bases). CDR3 nucleotides: TGTGCCAGCAGTGCACCGGCCGCAGGGGTGCGCAATCAGCCCCAGCATTTT. Protein product: CASSAPAAGVRNQPQHF.